The 28 T cell receptor beta chains listed next were all sequenced from one sample in a study of identical twins. TCRdb re-called the 5' RACE reads through MiXCR, storing one row per CDR3 protein. Of approximately 600,000 distinct CDR3 sequences in the sample, under 8.5% were seen once. This sample also belongs to another study, concerning yellow fever vaccine responses in identical twins.

The material sequenced was PBMCs. These receptors all stem from a woman aged 18-29 years in good health.

This clonotype was found many times. V and J are TRBV12-3 or TRBV12-4 and TRBJ2-2; 8 nucleotides match TRBD1. This CDR3 spans 14 amino acids. The V segment lost 8 bases and the J segment 5 bases; nucleotides outside the gene matches: 7. CDR3 region: CASRDRGGTGELFF. For the CDR3, the DNA is TGTGCCAGCCGTGACAGGGGAGGTACCGGGGAGCTGTTTTTT.

The chain employs TRBV12-3 or TRBV12-4 and TRBJ1-5; no reliable D call. V was trimmed by 0 bases and J by 2 bases, leaving 8 bases between them. This CDR3 spans 15 amino acids. The CDR3 spells CASSLADGGNQPQHF. CDR3 sequence (DNA): TGTGCCAGCAGTTTAGCCGACGGGGGCAATCAGCCCCAGCATTTT.

This clonotype was seen repeatedly, ten times or more. The chain employs TRBV3-1 and TRBJ2-1, with 11 bases matching TRBD2. Losses at the gene ends were 6 bases for V and 9 bases for J; bases not matched to a gene: 7. The CDR3 spans 14 residues. From germline, CDR1 is LGHDT and CDR2 YNNKEL (reference sequence). The CDR3: CASSTSGSWSEQFF. The CDR3 bases are TGTGCCAGCAGTACTAGCGGGAGTTGGAGTGAGCAGTTCTTC.

This clonotype was picked up a small number of times. This rearrangement joins TRBV12-3 or TRBV12-4 to TRBJ2-3, with 8 bases fitting TRBD2. The CDR3 length is 15 residues. Germline trimming cut 7 bases from V and 6 bases from J; bases unmatched to any gene: 12. The CDR3 reads CASKIMTGGLDTQYF. CDR3 in DNA: TGTGCCAGCAAGATTATGACGGGAGGGTTGGATACGCAGTATTTT.

This clonotype was observed a few times. V gene TRBV7-2 combines with J gene TRBJ2-3; no firm D call. CDR1 is SGHTA, CDR2 FQGNSA, per germline. The CDR3 sequence is 15 residues long. V gave up 2 bases and J gave up 0 bases, with 9 bases separating them. The CDR3 region is CASSLRASSTDTQYF. CDR3 DNA sequence: TGTGCCAGCAGCTTAAGAGCGTCTAGCACAGATACGCAGTATTTT. Full variable domain (outside the CDR3, taken from reference TRBV7-2 and TRBJ2-3): GAGVSQSPSNKVTEKGKDVELRCDPISGHTALYWYRQSLGQGLEFLIYFQGNSAPDKSGLPSDRFSAERTGGSVSTLTIQRTQQEDSAVYLCASSLRASSTDTQYFGPGTRLTVL.

This rearrangement joins TRBV3-1 to TRBJ1-1, with D unresolved. V was trimmed by 1 base and J by 6 bases, leaving 9 bases between them. Germline V gene data show CDR1 as LGHDT and CDR2 as YNNKEL (reference sequence). CDR3 length: 13 amino acids. This chain's CDR3 is CASSQAWGAEAFF. CDR3 DNA sequence: TGTGCCAGCAGCCAAGCGTGGGGAGCTGAAGCTTTCTTT.

V is TRBV11-2 and J is TRBJ2-7; 12 bases match TRBD1. V lost 5 bases and J lost 3; bases outside the gene matches: 23. This CDR3 has 21 residues. Per the germline V gene, CDR1 is SGHAT and CDR2 is FQNNGV. The CDR3 nucleotides read TGTGCCAGCAGCGATTTATGTGCAGGGACAGGGGGCGGAATATCTTACTACGAGCAGTACGTC. Translated: CASSDLCAGTGGGISYYEQYV.

In its sample, this clonotype was seen many times. The V call is TRBV11-3, the J call TRBJ1-6; D unclear. Germline assignment: CDR1 SGHNT and CDR2 YENEEA. This CDR3 has 14 amino acids. V lost 0 bases to trimming and J lost 7 bases, with 7 bases between them. The DNA of the CDR3 is TGTGCCAGCAGCTTAGATCTGGGGAATTCACCCCTCCACTTT. It encodes CASSLDLGNSPLHF.

There are a few counts of this clonotype. The CDR3 sequence is CASSQRGVEADTQYF. In DNA, the CDR3 is TGTGCCAGCAGCCAGCGGGGGGTCGAGGCAGATACGCAGTATTTT. The genes are TRBV9 and TRBJ2-3, with TRBD2 identical over 9 bases. The trim removed 4 bases at V and 4 bases at J, leaving 7 bases unmatched. Germline lookup yields CDR1 SGDLS and CDR2 YYNGEE. CDR3 length equals 15 residues.

This clonotype was detected ten times or more. The J gene is TRBJ2-1, the V gene TRBV16; perhaps TRBD2 as D (5 bases). Germline V gives CDR1 KGHSY, CDR2 FQNENV. V dropped 0 bases and J dropped 0 bases, with 12 bases sitting between them. The CDR3 has 17 amino acids. The CDR3 nucleotides are TGTGCCAGCAGCCAATCCGCCCCTAGCAGCTCCTACAATGAGCAGTTCTTC. This gives the protein CASSQSAPSSSYNEQFF.

V gene TRBV7-2 combines with J gene TRBJ2-2; 9 positions agree with TRBD2. Unmatched junction bases numbered 9, after V lost 2 bases and J lost 5 bases. Germline V gene lookup returns CDR1 SGHTA and CDR2 FQGNSA. This CDR3 has 17 amino acids. The CDR3 sequence is CASSLTPGLAGTGELFF. In nucleotides, the CDR3 is TGTGCCAGCAGCTTAACTCCGGGACTAGCCGGGACCGGGGAGCTGTTTTTT.

This clonotype was seen many times. This sequence joins TRBV10-3 and TRBJ1-2, with TRBD1 identical over 10 bases. Trimming took 2 bases from V and 3 from J; bases not matched to a gene: 0. The CDR3 runs to 14 residues. Germline V gene data show CDR1 as ENHRY and CDR2 as SYGVKD. The CDR3 DNA reads TGTGCCATCAGTGAGGGGACAGGGGACTATGGCTACACCTTC. It codes for CAISEGTGDYGYTF.

The CDR3, as DNA: TGTGCCAGCAGCTTACCCTTAGTCGATAGCTCTGGAAACACCATATATTTT. This encodes CASSLPLVDSSGNTIYF. V usage is TRBV7-9 and J usage is TRBJ1-3; D remains unclear. The CDR3 spans 17 residues. Trimming took 2 bases from V and 0 from J, leaving 14 bases between them. CDR1 and CDR2 (germline): SEHNR, FQNEAQ (reference sequence).

The CDR3 reads CASSDSQPYEQYV. CDR3 sequence (DNA): TGTGCCAGCAGTGACTCTCAGCCCTACGAGCAGTACGTC. The chain is built from TRBV6-4 and TRBJ2-7; D is ambiguous. CDR3 length: 13 residues. Trimming cost V 0 bases and J 2 bases, with 5 bases left between them. Germline-derived CDR1 and CDR2 are MRHNA and SNTAGT.

The V call is TRBV5-1, the J call TRBJ2-2; unclear D gene. CDR1 is SGHRS and CDR2 is YFSETQ in the germline V gene. The CDR3 consists of 15 residues. V was pared by 0 bases and J by 4 bases, with 10 bases between. The CDR3 DNA reads TGCGCCAGCAGCTTGGACAAACCAACCACCGGGGAGCTGTTTTTT. It translates to CASSLDKPTTGELFF. Combining the CDR3 with reference TRBV5-1 and TRBJ2-2 gives the whole variable domain KAGVTQTPRYLIKTRGQQVTLSCSPISGHRSVSWYQQTPGQGLQFLFEYFSETQRNKGNFPGRFSGRQFSNSRSEMNVSTLELGDSALYLCASSLDKPTTGELFFGEGSRLTVL.

This clonotype has a handful of counts. The chain uses TRBV28 and TRBJ2-5, with D tentatively TRBD1 (6 bases). The CDR3 consists of 16 residues. V dropped 2 bases and J dropped 1 base, with 14 bases sitting between them. Germline V gene sequence: CDR1 MDHEN, CDR2 SYDVKM. This CDR3 is CASSLIRSTGQETQYF. CDR3 DNA sequence: TGTGCCAGCAGTTTAATCCGCTCGACAGGCCAAGAGACCCAGTACTTC.

This clonotype was seen many times. The chain carries TRBV4-1 and TRBJ2-1, with a weak D call TRBD1 (5 bases). CDR1 is MGHRA and CDR2 is YSYEKL in the germline V gene. The length of the CDR3 is 13 residues. V shed 4 bases and J shed 9 bases, with 13 bases lying between them. CDR3 in amino acids: CASSRRVLGEQFF. DNA of the CDR3: TGCGCCAGCAGCCGCAGGGTTTTGGGTGAGCAGTTCTTC.

In its sample, this clonotype was seen many times. The rearrangement links TRBV10-3 to TRBJ2-7, with D unclear. Deletions cut 10 bases from V and 1 base from J, with 11 bases between. Germline V CDR1 and CDR2: ENHRY, SYGVKD. The CDR3 is 12 residues long. CDR3 DNA: TGTGCCACATCCAGAGGATCCTACGAGCAGTACGTC. Amino acid sequence: CATSRGSYEQYV.

This clonotype was observed a handful of times. The V gene is TRBV18, the J gene TRBJ2-5, with a tentative D call TRBD2 (6 bases). Trimming took 3 bases from V and 2 from J, leaving 10 bases between them. The CDR3 loop spans 14 amino acids. Germline lookup yields CDR1 KGHSH and CDR2 LQKENI. The CDR3 nucleotides are TGTGCCAGCTCACCGGTTGGGACTCAAGAGACCCAGTACTTC. Its protein product is CASSPVGTQETQYF.

The chain has TRBV19 and TRBJ2-2; the D gene is possibly TRBD2 (5 bases). The CDR3 runs 14 residues. The V gene's germline CDR1 is LNHDA and CDR2 SQIVND (reference sequence). Between the trimmed V and J ends, which lost 1 base and 6 bases, there was a span of 9 bases. The CDR3 nucleotides are TGTGCCAGTAGTATAGTAGGGAGCGCCGGGGAGCTGTTTTTT. Its protein product is CASSIVGSAGELFF.

In this sample, this clonotype turned up a few times. A clone one base away is much larger, so this may be a read error. The chain couples TRBV5-5 to TRBJ2-1, with 7 bases identical to TRBD1. The CDR3 loop spans 13 amino acids. V gave up 2 bases and J gave up 6 bases; unmatched junction bases: 2. The V gene's germline CDR1 is SGHKS and CDR2 YYEKEE (reference sequence). DNA of the CDR3: TGTGCCAGCAGCTTCGGGACAGTCAATGAGCAGTTCTTC. Translating gives CASSFGTVNEQFF.

This clonotype appeared many times. CDR3 DNA sequence: TGTGCCAGCAGTGCGACCGGGACAGGCGATTCACCCCTCCACTTT. Residues: CASSATGTGDSPLHF. The V gene is TRBV12-3 or TRBV12-4, the J gene TRBJ1-6; 8 bases are a match to TRBD1. With V trimmed by 5 bases and J by 8 bases, 8 bases remained unmatched. CDR3 length: 15 residues.

This clonotype was observed a few times. The rearrangement links TRBV11-2 to TRBJ1-3; D uncertain. CDR1 and CDR2 from the germline V gene are SGHAT and FQNNGV. Trimming shortened V by 8 bases and J by 1 base, and 15 bases separated the two germline ends. The CDR3 is 15 residues long. The CDR3 reads CASRGVTPSGNTIYF. The CDR3 region has the DNA TGTGCCAGCCGAGGAGTCACCCCATCTGGAAACACCATATATTTT.

The table lists this clonotype with many counts. This chain connects TRBV10-3 to TRBJ1-2, with D possibly matching TRBD1 (6 bases). Deletions cut 2 bases from V and 8 bases from J, with 21 bases between. This CDR3 has 16 amino acids. CDR1 is ENHRY, CDR2 SYGVKD, per germline. For the CDR3, the DNA is TGTGCCATCAGTGAGCGGGGAACAGGGTTTGAGGTCGGCTACACCTTC. Its protein product is CAISERGTGFEVGYTF.

In its sample, this clonotype was seen many times. V gene TRBV10-3 combines with J gene TRBJ2-1; D is unresolved. Trimming shortened V by 7 bases and J by 8 bases, and 12 bases separated the two germline ends. From germline, CDR1 is ENHRY and CDR2 SYGVKD. This CDR3 region has 12 residues. The CDR3 nucleotides read TGTGCCATCACCAAGGGATCCGATGAGCAGTTCTTC. Its translation: CAITKGSDEQFF.

This clonotype was seen a handful of times. J is TRBJ2-5 and V is TRBV6-1; perhaps TRBD1 as D (7 bases). Germline assignment: CDR1 MNHNS and CDR2 SASEGT. The CDR3 totals 15 residues. V was trimmed by 6 bases and J by 2 bases, leaving 16 bases between them. The CDR3 bases are TGTGCCAGCAGGGCACAGGGGAGGTTGCAAGAGACCCAGTACTTC. As protein: CASRAQGRLQETQYF.

This clonotype was counted ten times or more. The rearrangement links TRBV25-1 to TRBJ2-7; 8 nucleotides line up with TRBD1. The CDR3 runs to 16 residues. V lost 3 bases, J lost 2 bases, and 9 bases stayed unmatched. In germline, CDR1 is MGHDK, CDR2 SYGVNS. In DNA form, the CDR3 reads TGTGCCAGCAGTGATTCTGGCAGGGGGCCCACCTACGAGCAGTACTTC. It translates to CASSDSGRGPTYEQYF.

This clonotype was observed a few times. The chain recombines TRBV7-9 with TRBJ1-1; TRBD1 is a possible D gene (6 bases). The V end lost 5 bases, the J end lost 7 bases, and 17 bases lay between the germline ends. This CDR3 has 14 amino acids. The V gene's germline CDR1 is SEHNR and CDR2 FQNEAQ (reference sequence). The CDR3 nucleotides are TGTGCCAGCAGCCCCCCACAGGGATTGATTGAAGCTTTCTTT. Residues: CASSPPQGLIEAFF.